Listed here is a single T cell receptor (beta chain). Its target is not known. Primers for the PCR totalled 60 Vbeta and 13 Jbeta. The repertoire was sequenced with immunoSEQ multiplex PCR; TCRdb's copy has only in-frame clones and lacks some. The data hold 150,000 to 200,000 clones, with roughly three quarters observed a single time. These data belong to a study of cytomegalovirus exposure and HLA in healthy donors. Study results and caveats: Rare TCR sequences predominated, though certain public TCRs were found in many donors. A few chains linked to CMV were shown in vitro to be specific for CMV antigens.

This sequence was found in a male donor in good health and CMV-seropositive. Sequencing was done on a sample of PBMCs.

The CDR3 sequence is CAAGAYEQYF. For the CDR3, the DNA is TGTGCCGCCGGGGCCTACGAGCAGTACTTC. The J gene is TRBJ2-7, the V gene TRBV27; a weak D match, TRBD2 (5 bases). Trimming took off 11 bases at V and 2 bases at J, with 7 bases between the two ends. Germline V gene lookup returns CDR1 MNHEY and CDR2 SMNVEV (reference sequence). This CDR3 has 10 amino acids.